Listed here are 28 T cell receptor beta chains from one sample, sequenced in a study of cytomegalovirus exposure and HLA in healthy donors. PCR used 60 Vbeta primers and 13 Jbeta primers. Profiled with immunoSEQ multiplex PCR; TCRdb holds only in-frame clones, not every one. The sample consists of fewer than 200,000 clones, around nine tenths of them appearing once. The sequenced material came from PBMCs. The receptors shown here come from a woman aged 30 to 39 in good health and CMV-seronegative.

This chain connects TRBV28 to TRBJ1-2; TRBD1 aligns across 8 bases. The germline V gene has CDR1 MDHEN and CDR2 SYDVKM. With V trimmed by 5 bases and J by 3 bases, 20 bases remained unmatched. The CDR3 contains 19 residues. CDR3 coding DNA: TGTGCCAGCAGTCCCCCCAGGGGGCGCCTCTTAATTCAGGACTATGGCTACACCTTC. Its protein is CASSPPRGRLLIQDYGYTF.

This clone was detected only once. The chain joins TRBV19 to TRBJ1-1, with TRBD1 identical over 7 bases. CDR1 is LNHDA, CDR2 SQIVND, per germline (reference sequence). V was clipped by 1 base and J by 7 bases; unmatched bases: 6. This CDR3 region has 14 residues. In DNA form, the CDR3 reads TGTGCCAGTAGTATAGGAGTCCAGGGGGGTGAAGCTTTCTTT. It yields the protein CASSIGVQGGEAFF.

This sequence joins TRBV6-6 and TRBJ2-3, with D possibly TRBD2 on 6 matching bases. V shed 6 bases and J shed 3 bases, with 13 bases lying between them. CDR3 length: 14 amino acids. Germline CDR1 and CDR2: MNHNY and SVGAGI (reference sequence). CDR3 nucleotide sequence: TGTGCCAGCAGGGAGGGGCCTGCGACAGATACGCAGTATTTT. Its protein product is CASREGPATDTQYF.

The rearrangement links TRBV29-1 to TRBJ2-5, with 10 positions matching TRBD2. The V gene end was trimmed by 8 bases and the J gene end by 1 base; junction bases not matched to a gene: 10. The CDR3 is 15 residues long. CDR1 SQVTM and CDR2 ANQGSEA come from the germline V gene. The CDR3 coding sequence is TGCAGCTCCCTTGGACTAGCGGAACCCCAAGAGACCCAGTACTTC. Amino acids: CSSLGLAEPQETQYF.

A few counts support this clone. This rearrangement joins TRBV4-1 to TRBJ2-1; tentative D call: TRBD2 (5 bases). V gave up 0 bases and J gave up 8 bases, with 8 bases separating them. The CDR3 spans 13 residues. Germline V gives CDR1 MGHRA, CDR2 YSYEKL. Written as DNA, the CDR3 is TGCGCCAGCAGCCAAGATGTGCGGGATGAGCAGTTCTTC. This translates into CASSQDVRDEQFF.

This chain's CDR3 is CASSRGEAYNSPLHF. The CDR3 region has the DNA TGTGCCAGCAGCCGCGGGGAGGCCTATAATTCACCCCTCCACTTT. The rearrangement uses TRBV9 and TRBJ1-6, with D unclear. The CDR3 totals 15 residues. CDR1 SGDLS and CDR2 YYNGEE come from the germline V gene. Trimming shortened V by 4 bases and J by 2 bases, and 10 bases separated the two germline ends.

CDR3 DNA: TGTGCCAGCAGCCAGAGCACCGGGACTTCAATCGGGGAGCTGTTTTTT. It encodes CASSQSTGTSIGELFF. V and J are TRBV6-6 and TRBJ2-2, with D perhaps TRBD2 (6 bases). CDR3 length equals 16 residues. Germline CDR1 is MNHNY and CDR2 is SVGAGI (reference sequence). Trimming took 6 bases from V and 7 from J, leaving 21 bases between them.

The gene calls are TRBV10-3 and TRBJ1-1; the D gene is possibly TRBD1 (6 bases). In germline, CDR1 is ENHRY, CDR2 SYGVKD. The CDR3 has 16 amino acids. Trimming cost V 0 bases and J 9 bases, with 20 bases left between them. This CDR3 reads CAISESMRGQLVKAFF. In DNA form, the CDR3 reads TGTGCCATCAGTGAGTCGATGCGCGGACAGCTTGTGAAAGCTTTCTTT.

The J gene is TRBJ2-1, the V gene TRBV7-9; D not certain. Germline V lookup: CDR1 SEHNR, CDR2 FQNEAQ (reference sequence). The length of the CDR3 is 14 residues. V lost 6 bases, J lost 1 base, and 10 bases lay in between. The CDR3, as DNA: TGTGCCAGCAGTGGCAACCCATCCTACAATGAGCAGTTCTTC. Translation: CASSGNPSYNEQFF.

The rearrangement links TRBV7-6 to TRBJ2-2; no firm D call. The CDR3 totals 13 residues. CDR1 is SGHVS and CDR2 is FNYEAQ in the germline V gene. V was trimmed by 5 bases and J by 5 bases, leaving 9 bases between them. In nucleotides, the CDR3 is TGTGCCAGCAGCCCCAGAGGAACCGGGGAGCTGTTTTTT. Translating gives CASSPRGTGELFF.

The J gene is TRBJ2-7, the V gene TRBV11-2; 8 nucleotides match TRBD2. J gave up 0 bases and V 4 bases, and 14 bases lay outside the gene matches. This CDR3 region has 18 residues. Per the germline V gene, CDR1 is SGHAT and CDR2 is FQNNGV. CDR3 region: CASSYGGGGGPSSYEQYF. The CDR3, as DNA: TGTGCCAGCAGCTATGGAGGTGGCGGGGGGCCGAGCTCCTACGAGCAGTACTTC. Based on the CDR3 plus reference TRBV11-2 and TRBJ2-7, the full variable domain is EAGVAQSPRYKIIEKRQSVAFWCNPISGHATLYWYQQILGQGPKLLIQFQNNGVVDDSQLPKDRFSAERLKGVDSTLKIQPAKLEDSAVYLCASSYGGGGGPSSYEQYFGPGTRLTVT.

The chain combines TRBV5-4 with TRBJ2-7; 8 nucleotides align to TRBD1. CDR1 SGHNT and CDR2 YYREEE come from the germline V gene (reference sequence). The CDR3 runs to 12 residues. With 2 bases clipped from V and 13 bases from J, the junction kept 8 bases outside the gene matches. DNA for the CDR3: TGTGCCAGCAGCTTTCCAGGGGGCGTCCCTTACTTC. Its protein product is CASSFPGGVPYF.

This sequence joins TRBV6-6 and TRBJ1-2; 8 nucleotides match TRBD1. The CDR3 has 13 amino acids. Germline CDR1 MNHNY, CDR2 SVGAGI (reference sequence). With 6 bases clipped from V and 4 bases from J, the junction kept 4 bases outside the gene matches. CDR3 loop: CASSPDRAYGYTF. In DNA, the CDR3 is TGTGCCAGCAGCCCGGACAGGGCCTATGGCTACACCTTC.

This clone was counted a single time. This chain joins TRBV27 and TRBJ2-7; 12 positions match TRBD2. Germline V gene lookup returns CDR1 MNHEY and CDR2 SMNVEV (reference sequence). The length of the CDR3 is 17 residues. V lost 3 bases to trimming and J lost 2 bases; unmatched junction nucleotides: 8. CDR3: CASSLTRLAGVPYEQYF. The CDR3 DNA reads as TGTGCCAGCAGTTTGACCAGACTAGCGGGAGTCCCCTACGAGCAGTACTTC.

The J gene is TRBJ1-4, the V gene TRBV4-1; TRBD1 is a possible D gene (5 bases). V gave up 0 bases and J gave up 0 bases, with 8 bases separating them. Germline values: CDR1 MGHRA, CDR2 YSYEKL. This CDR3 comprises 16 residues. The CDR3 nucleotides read TGCGCCAGCAGCCAAGATGCGACAGCAACTAATGAAAAACTGTTTTTT. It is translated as CASSQDATATNEKLFF.

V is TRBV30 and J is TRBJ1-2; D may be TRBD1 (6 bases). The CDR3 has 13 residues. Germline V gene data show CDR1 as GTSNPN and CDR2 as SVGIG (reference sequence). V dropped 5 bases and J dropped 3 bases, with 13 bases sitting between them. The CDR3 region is CAWVTGSDYGYTF. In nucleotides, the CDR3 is TGTGCCTGGGTCACAGGGAGTGACTATGGCTACACCTTC.

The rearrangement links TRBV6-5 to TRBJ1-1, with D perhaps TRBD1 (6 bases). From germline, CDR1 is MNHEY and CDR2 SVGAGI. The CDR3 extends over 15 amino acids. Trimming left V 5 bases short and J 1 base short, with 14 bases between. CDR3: CASSQGGGRNTEAFF. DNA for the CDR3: TGTGCCAGCAGTCAAGGCGGGGGGCGGAACACTGAAGCTTTCTTT.

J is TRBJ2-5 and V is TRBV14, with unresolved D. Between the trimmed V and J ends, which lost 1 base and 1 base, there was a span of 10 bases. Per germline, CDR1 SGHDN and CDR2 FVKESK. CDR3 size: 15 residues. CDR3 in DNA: TGTGCCAGCAGCCAAGGGGTACACAGCCAAGAGACCCAGTACTTC. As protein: CASSQGVHSQETQYF.

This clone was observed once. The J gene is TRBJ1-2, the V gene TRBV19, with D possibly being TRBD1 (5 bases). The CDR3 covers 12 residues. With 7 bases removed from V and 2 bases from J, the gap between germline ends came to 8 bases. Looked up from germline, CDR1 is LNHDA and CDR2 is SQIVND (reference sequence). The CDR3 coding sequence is TGTGCCAGTAAGAGACAGAACTATGGCTACACCTTC. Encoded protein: CASKRQNYGYTF.

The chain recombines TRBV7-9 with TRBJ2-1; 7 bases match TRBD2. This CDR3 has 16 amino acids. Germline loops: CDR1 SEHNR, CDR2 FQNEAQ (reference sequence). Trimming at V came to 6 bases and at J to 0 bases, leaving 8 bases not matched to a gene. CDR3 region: CASSIAAGDSYNEQFF. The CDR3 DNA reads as TGTGCCAGCAGTATAGCGGCGGGGGACTCCTACAATGAGCAGTTCTTC.

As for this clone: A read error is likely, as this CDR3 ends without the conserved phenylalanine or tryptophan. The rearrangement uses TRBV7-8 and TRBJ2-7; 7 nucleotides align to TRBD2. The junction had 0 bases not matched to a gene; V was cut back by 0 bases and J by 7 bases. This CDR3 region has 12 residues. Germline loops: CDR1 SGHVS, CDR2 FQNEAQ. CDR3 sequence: CASSLARGEQYL. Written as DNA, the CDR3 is TGTGCCAGCAGCTTAGCGCGGGGGGAGCAGTACCTC.

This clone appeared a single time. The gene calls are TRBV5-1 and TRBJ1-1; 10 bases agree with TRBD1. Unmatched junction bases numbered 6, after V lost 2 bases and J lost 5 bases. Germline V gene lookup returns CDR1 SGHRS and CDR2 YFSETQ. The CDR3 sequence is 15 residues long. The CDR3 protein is CASSFEGTGVTEAFF. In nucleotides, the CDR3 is TGCGCCAGCAGCTTTGAGGGGACAGGGGTGACTGAAGCTTTCTTT.

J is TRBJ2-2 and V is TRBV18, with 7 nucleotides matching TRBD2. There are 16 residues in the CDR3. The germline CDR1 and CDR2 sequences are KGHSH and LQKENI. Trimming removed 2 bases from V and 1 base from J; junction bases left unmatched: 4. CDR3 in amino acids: CASSPAAGVNTGELFF. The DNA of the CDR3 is TGTGCCAGCTCACCAGCGGCGGGGGTGAACACCGGGGAGCTGTTTTTT.

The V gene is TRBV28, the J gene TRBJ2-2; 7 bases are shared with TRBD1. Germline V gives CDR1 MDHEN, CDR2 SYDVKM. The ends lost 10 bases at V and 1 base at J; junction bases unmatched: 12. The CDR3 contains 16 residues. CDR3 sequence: CATQLGQALNTGELFF. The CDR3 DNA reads TGTGCCACCCAATTAGGACAGGCGCTGAACACCGGGGAGCTGTTTTTT.

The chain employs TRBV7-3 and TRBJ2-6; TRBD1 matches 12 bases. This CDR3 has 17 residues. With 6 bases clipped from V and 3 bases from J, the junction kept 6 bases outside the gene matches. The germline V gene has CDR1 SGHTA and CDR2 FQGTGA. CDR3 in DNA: TGTGCCAGCAGTTCCGGGACAGGGGGCGTTGGGGCCAACGTCCTGACTTTC. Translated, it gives CASSSGTGGVGANVLTF.

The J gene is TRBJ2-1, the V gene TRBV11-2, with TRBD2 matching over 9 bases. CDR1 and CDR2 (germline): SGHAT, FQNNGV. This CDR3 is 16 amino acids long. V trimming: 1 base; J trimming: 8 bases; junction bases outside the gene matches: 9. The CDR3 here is CASSLVGGRAVDEQFF. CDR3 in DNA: TGTGCCAGCAGCTTAGTGGGCGGGAGGGCCGTTGATGAGCAGTTCTTC.

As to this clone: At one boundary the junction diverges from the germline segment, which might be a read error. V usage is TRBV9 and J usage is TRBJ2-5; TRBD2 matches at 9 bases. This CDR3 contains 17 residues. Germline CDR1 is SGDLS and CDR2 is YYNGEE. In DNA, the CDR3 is TGTGCCAGCAGCCCGGGGGGGTTAGCGGGGGCAAGAGAGTCCCAGTACTTC. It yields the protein CASSPGGLAGARESQYF.

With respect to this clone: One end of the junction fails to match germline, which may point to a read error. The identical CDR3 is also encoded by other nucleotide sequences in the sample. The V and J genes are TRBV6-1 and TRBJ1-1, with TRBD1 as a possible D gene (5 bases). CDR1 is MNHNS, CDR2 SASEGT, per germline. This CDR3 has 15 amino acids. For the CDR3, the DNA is TGTGCCAGCACCCCCTGGGGGGGTACGAACACTGAGGCTTTCTTT. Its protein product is CASTPWGGTNTEAFF.